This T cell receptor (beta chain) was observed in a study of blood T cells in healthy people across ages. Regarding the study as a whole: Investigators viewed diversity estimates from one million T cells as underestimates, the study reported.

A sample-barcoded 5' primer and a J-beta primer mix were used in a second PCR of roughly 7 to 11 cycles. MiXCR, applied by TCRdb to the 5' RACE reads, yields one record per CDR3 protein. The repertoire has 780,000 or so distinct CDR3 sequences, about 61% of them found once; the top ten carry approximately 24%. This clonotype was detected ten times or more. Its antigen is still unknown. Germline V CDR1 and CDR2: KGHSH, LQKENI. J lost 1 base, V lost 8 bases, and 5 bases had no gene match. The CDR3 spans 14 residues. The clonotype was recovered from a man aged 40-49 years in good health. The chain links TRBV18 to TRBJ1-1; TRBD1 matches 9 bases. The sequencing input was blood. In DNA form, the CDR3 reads TGTGCCAGCAGCCCGGGACAGGGGAACACTGAAGCTTTCTTT. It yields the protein CASSPGQGNTEAFF.